The source of this T cell receptor beta chain is a study of cytomegalovirus exposure and HLA in healthy donors. This CDR3 is 14 amino acids long. V lost 6 bases and J lost 5; bases outside the gene matches: 10. In germline, CDR1 is SGHDT, CDR2 YYEEEE. The study ran its PCR with 60 Vbeta and 13 Jbeta primers. In the study's own analysis: The count from a later analysis was some 76 million unique TCR beta chains, about 9.9 million of them shared. The data were produced by immunoSEQ multiplex PCR, yet TCRdb's version contains in-frame clones alone and is incomplete. V and J calls and clone size are those listed in that table; D and trimming were worked out from the DNA. The sample consists of 25,000 to 35,000 clones, approximately 90% of them appearing once. Whole-study findings and limits: Fewer N-insertions (relative to the roughly 670-donor mean) were reportedly seen in an Asian-associated ancestry cluster in a later analysis. Across donors, most TCRs were seen rarely, yet some public ones were widespread. The authors enumerated over 150 TCR beta chains as linked to cytomegalovirus.

A word on this clone: The antigen is unknown.

The rearrangement uses TRBV5-6 and TRBJ1-2, with TRBD1 matching over 7 bases. This TCR derives from a boy aged 5 to 17 in good health and CMV-seronegative. Sequenced material: PBMCs. The CDR3, as DNA: TGTGCCAGCATACCGGGACAGAAATTTTATGGCTACACCTTC. Residues: CASIPGQKFYGYTF.